Below, 32 T cell receptor beta chains from the same sample are listed, as sequenced in a study of blood T cell repertoires in COVID-19. Clones were read by immunoSEQ multiplex PCR, and TCRdb kept only the in-frame ones, dropping some. Of about 90,000 clones in the sample, over 80% were seen once. The source material was peripheral blood. The receptors shown here come from an older woman with active COVID-19.

CDR3 loop: CASSWAGQNTEAFF. CDR3 nucleotide sequence: TGTGCCAGTAGCTGGGCAGGACAGAACACTGAAGCTTTCTTT. V is TRBV19 and J is TRBJ1-1; TRBD1 might be the D (5 bases). Trimming stripped 6 bases from V and 1 base from J, with 12 bases between. The CDR3 contains 14 residues. CDR1 is LNHDA and CDR2 is SQIVND in the germline V gene (reference sequence).

V is TRBV2 and J is TRBJ2-4; 7 nucleotides match TRBD1. This CDR3 spans 20 amino acids. Trimming removed 1 base from V and 1 base from J; junction bases left unmatched: 16. Germline V gene lookup returns CDR1 SNHLY and CDR2 FYNNEI. CDR3 DNA sequence: TGTGCCAGCAGTGAAGAAGGGGGCCGCAAGCCGGACCGGGCCAAAAACATTCAGTACTTC. Protein: CASSEEGGRKPDRAKNIQYF.

The chain uses TRBV20-1 and TRBJ2-1; tentative D call: TRBD2 (5 bases). Germline V lookup: CDR1 DFQATT, CDR2 SNEGSKA (reference sequence). The CDR3 has 12 residues. Trimming shortened V by 3 bases and J by 12 bases, and 15 bases separated the two germline ends. The CDR3 nucleotides read TGCAGTGCTAGTAACGGGGATAAGGTGCAGTTCTTC. This codes for CSASNGDKVQFF.

The chain couples TRBV10-3 to TRBJ2-7; 11 nucleotides agree with TRBD2. After removal of 6 bases from V and 2 bases from J, the junction contained 6 bases not matched to a gene. CDR3 length: 15 amino acids. CDR1 is ENHRY, CDR2 SYGVKD, per germline. The CDR3 spells CAISRLAGSTYEQYF. The CDR3 DNA reads TGTGCCATCAGCCGACTAGCGGGGTCAACCTACGAGCAGTACTTC.

This chain links TRBV3-1 (or the pseudogene TRBV3-2) with TRBJ1-5; TRBD1 matches 12 bases. Trimming took 4 bases from V and 5 from J; bases not matched to a gene: 6. In germline, CDR1 is LGHDT, CDR2 YNNKEL (reference sequence). The CDR3 contains 16 residues. The CDR3 DNA reads TGTGCCAGCAGCCTAAGCCGGGACAGGGGGCATCAGCCCCAGCATTTT. Amino acids: CASSLSRDRGHQPQHF.

V and J are TRBV30 and TRBJ1-1, with 7 positions matching TRBD1. Germline assignment: CDR1 GTSNPN and CDR2 SVGIG (reference sequence). V shed 5 bases and J 4 bases; nucleotides not matched to a gene: 7. The CDR3 is 13 residues long. CDR3 sequence: CAWGGQSLTEAFF. The CDR3 DNA sequence: TGTGCCTGGGGGGGACAGAGCCTCACTGAAGCTTTCTTT.

The chain carries TRBV27 and TRBJ1-4; 11 bases line up with TRBD1. The CDR3 has 15 residues. Germline CDR1 is MNHEY and CDR2 is SMNVEV (reference sequence). Unmatched junction bases numbered 4, after V lost 5 bases and J lost 5 bases. The CDR3 loop is CASSSWDRGNEKLFF. The CDR3 nucleotides are TGTGCCAGCAGTAGTTGGGACAGGGGGAATGAAAAACTGTTTTTT.

The chain uses TRBV27 and TRBJ2-7; 9 bases line up with TRBD2. CDR1 is MNHEY and CDR2 is SMNVEV in the germline V gene (reference sequence). With V trimmed by 6 bases and J by 1 base, 10 bases remained unmatched. CDR3 length equals 16 residues. CDR3 sequence reads: CASSRIAGARSYEQYF. CDR3 sequence (DNA): TGTGCCAGCAGCCGTATAGCGGGAGCTAGGTCCTACGAGCAGTACTTC.

This clone was counted a single time. The chain combines TRBV5-8 with TRBJ2-3; 8 bases map to TRBD1. The CDR3 has 17 residues. The V and J ends lost 0 bases and 3 bases, in that order; junction bases with no gene match: 9. Germline V gene lookup returns CDR1 SGHTS and CDR2 YDEGEE. This CDR3 is CASSLGHRGMRTDTQYF. The CDR3, as DNA: TGTGCCAGCAGCTTGGGGCACAGGGGGATGAGGACAGATACGCAGTATTTT.

This clone has just a few counts. The CDR3 DNA sequence: TGCGCCAGCAGCTATGGACTAGCGGGAGACGAGCAGTACTTC. It specifies CASSYGLAGDEQYF. The V gene is TRBV5-1, the J gene TRBJ2-7; the match to TRBD2 covers 13 bases. J gave up 5 bases and V 3 bases, and 2 bases lay outside the gene matches. The CDR3 has 14 amino acids. From germline, CDR1 is SGHRS and CDR2 YFSETQ.

CDR3 sequence reads: CASSLGQDSNQPQHF. CDR3 bases: TGTGCCAGCAGCTTGGGGCAGGACAGCAATCAGCCCCAGCATTTT. This rearrangement joins TRBV7-9 to TRBJ1-5; D might be TRBD1 (5 bases). The CDR3 runs to 15 residues. V shed 3 bases and J shed 1 base, with 10 bases lying between them. Germline CDR1 reads SEHNR; CDR2 reads FQNEAQ (reference sequence).

The chain combines TRBV5-1 with TRBJ2-7; 11 bases fit TRBD1. V shed 4 bases and J 5 bases; nucleotides not matched to a gene: 14. Germline-derived CDR1 and CDR2 are SGHRS and YFSETQ. The CDR3 loop spans 17 amino acids. CDR3 sequence reads: CASSPYPGQGVLDEQYF. In DNA, the CDR3 is TGCGCCAGCAGCCCCTACCCGGGACAGGGGGTCCTCGACGAGCAGTACTTC. The complete variable domain, with remaining parts taken from reference TRBV5-1 and TRBJ2-7, reads KAGVTQTPRYLIKTRGQQVTLSCSPISGHRSVSWYQQTPGQGLQFLFEYFSETQRNKGNFPGRFSGRQFSNSRSEMNVSTLELGDSALYLCASSPYPGQGVLDEQYFGPGTRLTVT.

The rearrangement joins TRBV2 to TRBJ1-5, with D tentatively TRBD1 (5 bases). Germline-derived CDR1 and CDR2 are SNHLY and FYNNEI. V lost 5 bases and J 5 bases, leaving 10 bases between the germline ends. The CDR3 is made up of 13 amino acids. The CDR3 loop reads CASSFRGDQPQHF. The CDR3, as DNA: TGTGCCAGCAGTTTTAGGGGCGATCAGCCCCAGCATTTT.

This clone was seen only a few times. The chain employs TRBV4-1 and TRBJ1-4; a weak D match, TRBD1 (5 bases). The CDR3 is 14 residues long. Trimming pared 0 bases from V and 4 bases from J, leaving 6 bases between. The germline CDR1 and CDR2 sequences are MGHRA and YSYEKL. The CDR3, as DNA: TGCGCCAGCAGCCAAGAAGGGGATAATGAAAAACTGTTTTTT. It specifies CASSQEGDNEKLFF.

The chain joins TRBV18 to TRBJ2-7; the match to TRBD2 covers 10 bases. Germline CDR1 KGHSH, CDR2 LQKENI. CDR3 length equals 15 residues. The trim removed 1 base at V and 1 base at J, leaving 1 base unmatched. CDR3 DNA: TGTGCCAGCTCACCACAGGGACTAGCGTCCTACGAGCAGTACTTC. Encoded protein: CASSPQGLASYEQYF.

This clone came up once. The chain combines TRBV6-5 with TRBJ2-3; the D gene is possibly TRBD1 (6 bases). V lost 8 bases to trimming and J lost 1 base, with 10 bases between them. The CDR3 extends over 13 amino acids. Germline lookup yields CDR1 MNHEY and CDR2 SVGAGI. The DNA of the CDR3 is TGTGCCAGCGGCTGGACAGGCACAGATACGCAGTATTTT. It is translated as CASGWTGTDTQYF.

The genes are TRBV5-1 and TRBJ2-5; a possible D gene is TRBD1 (7 bases). Germline CDR1 is SGHRS and CDR2 is YFSETQ. This CDR3 contains 15 residues. Trimming left V 2 bases short and J 2 bases short, with 13 bases between. The DNA of the CDR3 is TGCGCCAGCAGCTTCCAGGGGGGAGGACAAGAGACCCAGTACTTC. The encoded protein is CASSFQGGGQETQYF. The full variable domain, in which reference TRBV5-1 and TRBJ2-5 provide the parts outside the CDR3, is KAGVTQTPRYLIKTRGQQVTLSCSPISGHRSVSWYQQTPGQGLQFLFEYFSETQRNKGNFPGRFSGRQFSNSRSEMNVSTLELGDSALYLCASSFQGGGQETQYFGPGTRLLVL.

This clone was found once. DNA for the CDR3: TGCGCCAGCAGCTTGGAGGGACAGGGGGGCGAGCAGTACTTC. Amino acids: CASSLEGQGGEQYF. This sequence joins TRBV5-1 and TRBJ2-7; 11 bases align to TRBD1. The V and J ends lost 0 bases and 6 bases, in that order; junction bases with no gene match: 2. Looked up from germline, CDR1 is SGHRS and CDR2 is YFSETQ. The CDR3 is 14 residues long.

This clone has only one observation. The chain joins TRBV5-6 to TRBJ1-1; D may be TRBD1 (6 bases). Per germline, CDR1 SGHDT and CDR2 YYEEEE. V was shortened by 4 bases and J by 3 bases, with 22 bases between the two germline ends. CDR3 size: 17 residues. The CDR3 bases are TGTGCCAGCAGCCCCCTCCAGGGGTCGGATTATGACACTGAAGCTTTCTTT. Its translation is CASSPLQGSDYDTEAFF. The whole variable domain, filled in from reference TRBV5-6 and TRBJ1-1, reads DAGVTQSPTHLIKTRGQQVTLRCSPKSGHDTVSWYQQALGQGPQFIFQYYEEEERQRGNFPDRFSGHQFPNYSSELNVNALLLGDSALYLCASSPLQGSDYDTEAFFGQGTRLTVV.

The rearrangement links TRBV28 to TRBJ2-1; a possible D gene is TRBD1 (6 bases). CDR3 length equals 15 residues. With 5 bases removed from V and 0 bases from J, the gap between germline ends came to 11 bases. Germline-derived CDR1 and CDR2 are MDHEN and SYDVKM. CDR3 region: CASSHRASSYNEQFF. The DNA for the CDR3 is TGTGCCAGCAGTCACAGGGCCAGCTCCTACAATGAGCAGTTCTTC.

The chain links TRBV4-3 to TRBJ1-1; 8 positions match TRBD1. V lost 0 bases to trimming and J lost 5 bases; unmatched junction nucleotides: 5. The CDR3 has 15 residues. Germline V lookup: CDR1 LGHNA, CDR2 YSLEER. CDR3 in DNA: TGCGCCAGCAGCCAAGAACAGGGGGTAGGGACTGAAGCTTTCTTT. Translated, it gives CASSQEQGVGTEAFF.

The chain is built from TRBV7-9 and TRBJ2-7; 10 bases are a match to TRBD1. This CDR3 comprises 16 residues. Germline CDR1 is SEHNR and CDR2 is FQNEAQ (reference sequence). With 3 bases clipped from V and 6 bases from J, the junction kept 11 bases outside the gene matches. Written as DNA, the CDR3 is TGTGCCAGCAGCTTCGCCGGGGGACAGGGGATGGGCGAGCAGTACTTC. Protein sequence: CASSFAGGQGMGEQYF.

CDR3 coding DNA: TGTGCCAGCAGCGAAAGGACTAGCGCCCTGCCAGTCTCCGAGCAGTACTTC. This sequence encodes CASSERTSALPVSEQYF. V and J are TRBV5-6 and TRBJ2-7; 9 nucleotides align to TRBD2. Losses at the gene ends were 4 bases for V and 6 bases for J; bases not matched to a gene: 17. The CDR3 extends over 17 amino acids. In germline, CDR1 is SGHDT, CDR2 YYEEEE.

The J gene is TRBJ2-1, the V gene TRBV24-1; a possible D gene is TRBD2 (6 bases). Between the trimmed V and J ends, which lost 2 bases and 8 bases, there was a span of 15 bases. Germline CDR1 and CDR2: KGHDR and SFDVKD. The CDR3 is 15 amino acids. In nucleotides, the CDR3 is TGTGCCACCAGTGATTGGAAGACTAGTCTTGATGAGCAGTTCTTC. It translates to CATSDWKTSLDEQFF.

The chain couples TRBV7-2 to TRBJ2-3; 9 nucleotides line up with TRBD2. The CDR3 loop spans 20 amino acids. The ends lost 0 bases at V and 4 bases at J; junction bases unmatched: 17. CDR1 SGHTA and CDR2 FQGNSA come from the germline V gene. DNA of the CDR3: TGTGCCAGCAGCTTAGCTCCGGGGCGCGGCGGGGGGGCCGGGGCAGATACGCAGTATTTT. Encoded protein: CASSLAPGRGGGAGADTQYF.

This rearrangement joins TRBV28 to TRBJ2-7, with TRBD2 matching 11 bases. Germline V lookup: CDR1 MDHEN, CDR2 SYDVKM. CDR3 length: 14 residues. The J segment lost 4 bases and the V segment lost 3 bases, leaving 2 bases of the junction unmatched. In DNA form, the CDR3 reads TGTGCCAGCAGTTTGACTAGCGGGATTTACGAGCAGTACTTC. The encoded protein is CASSLTSGIYEQYF.

The chain employs TRBV9 and TRBJ1-3; D uncertain. CDR3 length: 12 residues. Germline V CDR1 and CDR2: SGDLS, YYNGEE. The germline V and J ends were trimmed by 3 bases and 4 bases, with 5 bases remaining between them. CDR3 loop: CASSAEGNTIYF. As DNA, the CDR3 is TGTGCCAGCAGCGCTGAGGGAAACACCATATATTTT. Filled out from reference TRBV9 and TRBJ1-3, the complete variable domain reads DSGVTQTPKHLITATGQRVTLRCSPRSGDLSVYWYQQSLDQGLQFLIQYYNGEERAKGNILERFSAQQFPDLHSELNLSSLELGDSALYFCASSAEGNTIYFGEGSWLTVV.

The chain is built from TRBV7-9 and TRBJ1-5, with a weak D call TRBD1 (5 bases). The CDR3 consists of 15 residues. The germline CDR1 and CDR2 sequences are SEHNR and FQNEAQ (reference sequence). Trimming took 5 bases from V and 1 from J, leaving 12 bases between them. CDR3 in DNA: TGTGCCAGCAGCCCGGGGGGGGACAGCAATCAGCCCCAGCATTTT. This codes for CASSPGGDSNQPQHF.

The rearrangement links TRBV5-6 to TRBJ1-1; TRBD1 agrees at 8 bases. The CDR3 contains 14 residues. Germline V gene data show CDR1 as SGHDT and CDR2 as YYEEEE. The J segment lost 5 bases and the V segment lost 2 bases, leaving 5 bases of the junction unmatched. The CDR3: CASSLDRGGTEAFF. CDR3 bases: TGTGCCAGCAGCTTAGACAGGGGAGGTACTGAAGCTTTCTTT.

This sequence joins TRBV5-8 and TRBJ1-6; possibly TRBD1 for D (5 bases). This CDR3 spans 14 amino acids. Trimming removed 1 base at V and 9 bases at J, with 11 bases between. Germline V gene sequence: CDR1 SGHTS, CDR2 YDEGEE. The CDR3 coding sequence is TGTGCCAGCAGCTTGCGGGCGGGGGGTTCACCCCTCCACTTT. Residues: CASSLRAGGSPLHF.

J is TRBJ2-7 and V is TRBV3-1 (or the pseudogene TRBV3-2); 7 bases match TRBD1. Losses at the gene ends were 6 bases for V and 2 bases for J; bases not matched to a gene: 7. The CDR3 is 14 residues long. Germline V lookup: CDR1 LGHDT, CDR2 YNNKEL (reference sequence). The chain's CDR3 is CASRGQTSTYEQYF. CDR3 bases: TGTGCCAGCAGGGGACAGACCAGCACCTACGAGCAGTACTTC.

V and J are TRBV12-3 or TRBV12-4 and TRBJ1-5, with 8 nucleotides matching TRBD1. The V and J ends lost 6 bases and 11 bases, in that order; junction bases with no gene match: 9. The CDR3 contains 13 residues. For the CDR3, the DNA is TGTGCCAGCAGCCTACAGGGGGGAGAGACCCAGCATTTT. Encoded protein: CASSLQGGETQHF.